This record concerns one T cell receptor beta chain sequence. The record originates from a study of blood T cell repertoires in COVID-19. Sequencing used immunoSEQ multiplex PCR; TCRdb keeps in-frame clones, though not all of them. The table shows fewer than 150,000 clones, with roughly 90% occurring only once. Input material: peripheral blood. The sequence derives from a man aged 50 to 59 with active or convalescent COVID-19.

The CDR3 protein is CASRAVGGGDTQYF. In DNA form, the CDR3 reads TGTGCCAGCAGAGCTGTGGGGGGAGGTGATACGCAGTATTTT. V usage is TRBV6-6 and J usage is TRBJ2-3, with D possibly TRBD2 on 6 matching bases. The CDR3 has 14 amino acids. Germline loops: CDR1 MNHNY, CDR2 SVGAGI (reference sequence). V was cut by 6 bases and J by 6 bases, with 16 bases left in between.